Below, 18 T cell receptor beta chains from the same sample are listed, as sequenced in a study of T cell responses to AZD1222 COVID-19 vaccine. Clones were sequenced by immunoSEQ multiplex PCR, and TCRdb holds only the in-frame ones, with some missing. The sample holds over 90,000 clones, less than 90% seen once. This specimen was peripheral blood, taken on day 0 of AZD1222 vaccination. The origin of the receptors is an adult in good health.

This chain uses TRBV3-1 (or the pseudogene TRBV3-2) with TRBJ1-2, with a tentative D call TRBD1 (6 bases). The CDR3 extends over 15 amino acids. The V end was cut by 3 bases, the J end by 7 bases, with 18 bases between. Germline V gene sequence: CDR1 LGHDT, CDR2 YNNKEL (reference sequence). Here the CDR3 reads CASSHRAPGGRGYTF. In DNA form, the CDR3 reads TGTGCCAGCAGCCACCGGGCCCCCGGGGGCCGTGGCTACACCTTC.

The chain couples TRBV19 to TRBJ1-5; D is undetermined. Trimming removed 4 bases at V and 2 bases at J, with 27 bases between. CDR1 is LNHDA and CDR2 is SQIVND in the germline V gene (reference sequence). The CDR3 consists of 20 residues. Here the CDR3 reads CASSSLKDLGSGRGNQPQHF. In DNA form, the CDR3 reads TGTGCCAGTAGTAGTCTAAAAGATTTGGGGTCCGGTCGCGGCAATCAGCCCCAGCATTTT.

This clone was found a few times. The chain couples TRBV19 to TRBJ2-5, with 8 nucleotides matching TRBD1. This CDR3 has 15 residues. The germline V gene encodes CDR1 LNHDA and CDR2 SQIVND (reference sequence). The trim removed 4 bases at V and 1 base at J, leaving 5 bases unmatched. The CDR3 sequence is CASSTGQGAQETQYF. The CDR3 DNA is TGTGCCAGTAGTACAGGACAGGGAGCCCAAGAGACCCAGTACTTC.

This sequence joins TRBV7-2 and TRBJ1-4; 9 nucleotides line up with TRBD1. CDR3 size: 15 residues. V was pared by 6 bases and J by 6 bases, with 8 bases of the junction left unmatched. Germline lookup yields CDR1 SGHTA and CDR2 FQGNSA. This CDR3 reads CASSYTGGVYEKLFF. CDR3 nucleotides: TGTGCCAGCAGTTATACAGGGGGCGTGTATGAAAAACTGTTTTTT.

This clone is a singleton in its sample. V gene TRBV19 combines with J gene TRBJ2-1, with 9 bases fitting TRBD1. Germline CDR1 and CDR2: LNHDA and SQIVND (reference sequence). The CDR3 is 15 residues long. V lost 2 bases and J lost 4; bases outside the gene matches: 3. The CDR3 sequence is CASSIKGQGYNEQFF. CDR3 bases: TGTGCCAGTAGTATAAAAGGACAGGGGTACAATGAGCAGTTCTTC.

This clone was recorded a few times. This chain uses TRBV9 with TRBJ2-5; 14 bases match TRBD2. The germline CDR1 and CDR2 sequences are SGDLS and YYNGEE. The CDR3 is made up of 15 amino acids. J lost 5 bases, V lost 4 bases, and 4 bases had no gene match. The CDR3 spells CASSSGLAGVETQYF. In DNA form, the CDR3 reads TGTGCCAGCAGCTCGGGACTAGCGGGAGTCGAGACCCAGTACTTC.

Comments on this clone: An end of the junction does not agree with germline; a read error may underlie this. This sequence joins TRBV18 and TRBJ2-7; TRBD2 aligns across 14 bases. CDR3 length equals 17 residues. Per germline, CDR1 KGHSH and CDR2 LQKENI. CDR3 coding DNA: TGTGCCAGCTCATCACCAGGGACTAGCGGGAGCTTTTACGAGCAGTACTTC. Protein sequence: CASSSPGTSGSFYEQYF.

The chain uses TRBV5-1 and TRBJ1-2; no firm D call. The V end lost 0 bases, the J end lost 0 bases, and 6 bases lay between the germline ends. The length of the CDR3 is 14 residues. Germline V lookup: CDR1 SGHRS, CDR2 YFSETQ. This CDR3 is CASSLEITNYGYTF. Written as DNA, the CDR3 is TGCGCCAGCAGCTTGGAGATAACTAACTATGGCTACACCTTC.

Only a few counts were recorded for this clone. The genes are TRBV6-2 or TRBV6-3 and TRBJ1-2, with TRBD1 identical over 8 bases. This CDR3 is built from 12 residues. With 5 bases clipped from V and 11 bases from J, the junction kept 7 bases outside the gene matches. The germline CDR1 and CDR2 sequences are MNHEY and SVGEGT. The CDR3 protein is CASSPGQVFYTF. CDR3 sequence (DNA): TGTGCCAGCAGTCCGGGACAGGTTTTTTACACCTTC.

The CDR3 sequence is CASSPPGGYTEAFF. The CDR3, as DNA: TGTGCCAGCAGCCCCCCCGGGGGGTACACTGAAGCTTTCTTT. The chain employs TRBV7-2 and TRBJ1-1; D might be TRBD1 (5 bases). Trimming stripped 5 bases from V and 3 bases from J, with 13 bases between. Per germline, CDR1 SGHTA and CDR2 FQGNSA. CDR3 length equals 14 residues.

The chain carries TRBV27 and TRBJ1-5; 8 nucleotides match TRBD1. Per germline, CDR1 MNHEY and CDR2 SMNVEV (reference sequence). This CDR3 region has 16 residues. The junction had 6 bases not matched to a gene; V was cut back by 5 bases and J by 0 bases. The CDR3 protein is CASSRAGGDSNQPQHF. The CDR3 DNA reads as TGTGCCAGCAGTCGGGCAGGGGGCGATAGCAATCAGCCCCAGCATTTT.

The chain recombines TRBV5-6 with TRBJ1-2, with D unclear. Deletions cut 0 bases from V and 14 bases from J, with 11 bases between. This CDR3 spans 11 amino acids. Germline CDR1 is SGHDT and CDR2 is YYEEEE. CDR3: CASSLGVFGTF. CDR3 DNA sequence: TGTGCCAGCAGCTTGGGGGTCTTCGGAACCTTC. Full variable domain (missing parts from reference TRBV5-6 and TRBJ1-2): DAGVTQSPTHLIKTRGQQVTLRCSPKSGHDTVSWYQQALGQGPQFIFQYYEEEERQRGNFPDRFSGHQFPNYSSELNVNALLLGDSALYLCASSLGVFGTFGSGTRLTVV.

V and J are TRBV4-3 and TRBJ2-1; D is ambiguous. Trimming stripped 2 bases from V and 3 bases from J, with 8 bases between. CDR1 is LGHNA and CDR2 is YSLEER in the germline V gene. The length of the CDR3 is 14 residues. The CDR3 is CASSQLQDYNEQFF. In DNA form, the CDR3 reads TGCGCCAGCAGCCAACTTCAGGACTACAATGAGCAGTTCTTC.

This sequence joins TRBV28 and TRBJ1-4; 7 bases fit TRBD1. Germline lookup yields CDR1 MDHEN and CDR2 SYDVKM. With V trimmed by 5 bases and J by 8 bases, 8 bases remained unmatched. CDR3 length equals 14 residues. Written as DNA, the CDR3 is TGTGCCAGCAGTCGCCACGGGACAGCAGAAAAACTGTTTTTT. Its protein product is CASSRHGTAEKLFF.

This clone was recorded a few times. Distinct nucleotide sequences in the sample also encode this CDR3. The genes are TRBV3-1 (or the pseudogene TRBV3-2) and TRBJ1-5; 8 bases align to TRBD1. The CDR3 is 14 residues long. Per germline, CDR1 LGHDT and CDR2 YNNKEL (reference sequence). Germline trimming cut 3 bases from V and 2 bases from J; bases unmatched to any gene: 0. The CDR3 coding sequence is TGTGCCAGCAGCCAGGACAGGGGCAATCAGCCCCAGCATTTT. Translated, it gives CASSQDRGNQPQHF.

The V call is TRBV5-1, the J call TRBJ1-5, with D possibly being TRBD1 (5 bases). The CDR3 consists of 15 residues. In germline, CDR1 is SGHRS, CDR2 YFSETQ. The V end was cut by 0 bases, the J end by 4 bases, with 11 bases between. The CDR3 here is CASSLDAGGNQPQHF. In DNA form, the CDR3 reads TGCGCCAGCAGCTTGGATGCGGGGGGGAATCAGCCCCAGCATTTT.

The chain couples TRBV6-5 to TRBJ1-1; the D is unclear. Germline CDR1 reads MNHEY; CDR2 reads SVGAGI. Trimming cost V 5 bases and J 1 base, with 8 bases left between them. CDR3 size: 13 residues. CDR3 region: CASSQNGNTEAFF. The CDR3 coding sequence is TGTGCCAGCAGTCAGAACGGGAACACTGAAGCTTTCTTT.

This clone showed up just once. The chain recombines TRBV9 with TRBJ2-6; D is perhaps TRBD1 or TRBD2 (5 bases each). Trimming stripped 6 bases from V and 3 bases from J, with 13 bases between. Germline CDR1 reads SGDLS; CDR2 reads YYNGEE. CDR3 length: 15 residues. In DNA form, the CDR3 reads TGTGCCAGCACCTTAGATGGGGGTGGGGCCAACGTCCTGACTTTC. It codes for CASTLDGGGANVLTF.